These T cell receptor beta chains were read from a single sample in a study of beta chain features in type 1 diabetes. The protocol was immunoSEQ multiplex PCR, while the TCRdb copy is restricted to in-frame clones and leaves out a portion. The table lists more than 25,000 clones, roughly half of them singletons. Sequenced: stem cell memory CD4+ T cells from blood. All receptors derive from a man aged 25-45 years with type 1 diabetes. Each CDR3 is given with its conserved first and last residue. A D gene is named only where the DNA matches it firmly. For some rows the clone size is stated as once, few or many, or as a class when expanded; others skip it.

clone_size	v_call	d_call	j_call	cdr3_nt	cdr3_aa
NA	TRBV11-3	NA	TRBJ1-5	TGTGCCAGCAGGCAAAGGTTAGGGGAGGGCAACTCCAATCAGCCCCAGCATTTT	CASRQRLGEGNSNQPQHF
NA	TRBV6-4	TRBD1	TRBJ1-6	TGTGCCAGCAGTGAGGGGACAGGGATTGGTTCACCCCTCCACTTT	CASSEGTGIGSPLHF
few	TRBV30	NA	TRBJ2-1	TGTGCCTGGAGTAGAGGGGGAGGGCCATTGTATGAGCAGTTCTTC	CAWSRGGGPLYEQFF
once	TRBV19	TRBD2	TRBJ2-7	TGTGCCAGTAGTCCAGGGACTAGCGCTTACTACGAGCAGTACTTC	CASSPGTSAYYEQYF
NA	TRBV5-4	NA	TRBJ2-6	TGTGCCAGCAGCTCTAAAGGGCAGGGAAGCTCTGGGGCCAACGTCCTGACTTTC	CASSSKGQGSSGANVLTF
NA	TRBV9	NA	TRBJ1-1	TGTGCCAGCAGCGAGGGAGGCGGGAAGGGAAGGACTGAAGCTTTCTTT	CASSEGGGKGRTEAFF
NA	TRBV11-2	NA	TRBJ1-1	TGTGCCAGCAGCCCGCTATCGCGGGGAGGCACTGAAGCTTTCTTT	CASSPLSRGGTEAFF
NA	TRBV10-1	TRBD1	TRBJ1-1	TGCGCCAGCAGTGAAGACAGGGTCGAAACATTGGGGTACACTGAAGCTTTCTTT	CASSEDRVETLGYTEAFF
NA	TRBV6-5	NA	TRBJ1-6	TGTGCCAGCAGCCGGACCCTCGGGGATTCACCCCTCCACTTT	CASSRTLGDSPLHF
few	TRBV2	NA	TRBJ2-7	TGTGCCAGCAGCCCCTTACTAGCAGTCTACGAGCAGTACTTC	CASSPLLAVYEQYF
NA	TRBV7-9	NA	TRBJ2-7	TGTGCCAGCAGCCGCGGTGGCTCCCACCTACGAGAGCAGTACTTC	CASSRGGSHLREQYF
once	TRBV5-1	TRBD2	TRBJ2-4	TGCGCCAGCAGCTGGGCTAGCGGGATCCAAAACATTCAGTACTTC	CASSWASGIQNIQYF
few	TRBV2	NA	TRBJ2-2	TGTGCCAGCAGTGTGACTGCGAACACCGGGGAGCTGTTTTTT	CASSVTANTGELFF
once	TRBV19	TRBD2	TRBJ2-2	TGTGCCAGTAGTACCCGGCTAGCGGGAGGCCGGGGGGACACCGGGGAGCTGTTTTTT	CASSTRLAGGRGDTGELFF
NA	TRBV2	NA	TRBJ2-2	TGTGCCAGCAGTGAGAATAGCAGGAACACCGGGGAGCTGTTTTTT	CASSENSRNTGELFF
few	TRBV7-8	TRBD2	TRBJ2-3	TGTGCCAGCAGCTTAGATGCGGGAGGGCCAGATACGCAGTATTTT	CASSLDAGGPDTQYF
NA	TRBV2	NA	TRBJ1-3	TGTGCCAGCAGCCCTGGGGAGAGAGGCTCTGGAAACACCATATATTTT	CASSPGERGSGNTIYF
NA	TRBV13	TRBD2	TRBJ2-3	TGTGCCAGCAGCTTAGCCGTAGCGGGGGCCTGGACTAGCACAGATACGCAGTATTTT	CASSLAVAGAWTSTDTQYF
few	TRBV5-1	TRBD2	TRBJ2-1	TGCGCCAGCAGCTCCGGGGGAGGGTCGGGAGTGGGATCCTACAATGAGCAGTTCTTC	CASSSGGGSGVGSYNEQFF
NA	TRBV5-1	TRBD1	TRBJ1-1	TGCGCCAGCAGCCCGGGGACAGGGGAGTCCACTGAAGCTTTCTTT	CASSPGTGESTEAFF
NA	TRBV29-1	TRBD2	TRBJ2-3	TGCAGCGTTGAAAGAGGGATTCCTAGCGGGAGCACAGATACGCAGTATTTT	CSVERGIPSGSTDTQYF
few	TRBV7-8	TRBD1	TRBJ2-1	TGTGCCAGCAGAGAGACAGGGATCTCCCATTTCAATGAGCAGTTCTTC	CASRETGISHFNEQFF
few	TRBV7-2	NA	TRBJ1-5	TGTGCCAGCAGCTTTCGGGATGGCAATCAGCCCCAGCATTTT	CASSFRDGNQPQHF
NA	TRBV5-1	TRBD2	TRBJ2-1	TGCGCCAGCAACACGGGACTAGCGGATAACAATGAGCAGTTCTTC	CASNTGLADNNEQFF
NA	TRBV27	NA	TRBJ1-5	TGTGCCAGCAGTTCAGTAGGACAGCCGTCGGGGCCCCAGCATTTT	CASSSVGQPSGPQHF
NA	TRBV11-3	NA	TRBJ2-6	TGTGCCAGCAGCTTCCCGGGGAGCCTCAGCTCTGGGGCCAACGTCCTGACTTTC	CASSFPGSLSSGANVLTF
few	TRBV5-1	NA	TRBJ1-1	TGCGCCAGCAGCTTGGTGGGGGCCGCTGAAGCTTTCTTT	CASSLVGAAEAFF
NA	TRBV9	TRBD1	TRBJ1-2	TGTGCCAGCAGCGTAGGTGTGACAGGGGACTATGGCTACACCTTC	CASSVGVTGDYGYTF
NA	TRBV21-1	NA	TRBJ2-4	TGTGCCAGCAGTTACGGGATAGCTACAGCAAGAAAAAACATTCAGTACTTC	CASSYGIATARKNIQYF
NA	TRBV2	TRBD2	TRBJ2-5	TGTGCCAGCAGTGGGTCCCTACCCGGGAGGGAGACCCAGTACTTC	CASSGSLPGRETQYF
NA	TRBV5-1	TRBD2	TRBJ2-2	TGCGCCAGCAGCGAAGGGACTAGCGAACACACCGGGGAGCTGTTTTTT	CASSEGTSEHTGELFF
NA	TRBV19	TRBD2	TRBJ2-2	TGTGCCAGCTCGGGGGGGCCGGTCACCGGGGAGCTGTTTTTT	CASSGGPVTGELFF
NA	TRBV5-4	TRBD1	TRBJ1-2	TGTGCCAGCAGCCCTGGGACAGGGGAATTTAACTATGGCTACACCTTC	CASSPGTGEFNYGYTF
NA	TRBV5-6	NA	TRBJ2-5	TGTGCCAGCAGCTTGGGAGGAGTCGAGACCCAGTACTTC	CASSLGGVETQYF
few	TRBV15	NA	TRBJ2-3	TGTGCCACCAGCATCACCAGGGGGACTCGCAGGGAAGCAGATACGCAGTATTTT	CATSITRGTRREADTQYF
few	TRBV11-2	NA	TRBJ2-1	TGTGCCAGCAGCTCGAAACGCCGACTCGAAGCCTCCTACAATGAGCAGTTCTTC	CASSSKRRLEASYNEQFF